The 4 T cell receptor beta chains below were found in one sample sequenced in a study of cytomegalovirus exposure and HLA in healthy donors. The PCR made use of 60 Vbeta and 13 Jbeta primers. Data came from immunoSEQ multiplex PCR; TCRdb stores just in-frame clones and leaves some out. Its listing shows some 76,000 clones. Sequencing was performed on PBMCs. These receptors came from a man aged 35-49 years in good health and CMV-seronegative.

The chain is built from TRBV7-2 and TRBJ2-1; weak D call: TRBD2 (6 bases). The V gene lost 0 bases and the J gene lost 0 bases, with 9 bases spanning the gap. This CDR3 contains 16 residues. Per the germline V gene, CDR1 is SGHTA and CDR2 is FQGNSA. This CDR3 is CASSLAFGSSYNEQFF. Written as DNA, the CDR3 is TGTGCCAGCAGCTTAGCTTTCGGGAGCTCCTACAATGAGCAGTTCTTC.

The V gene is TRBV9, the J gene TRBJ1-1; the D gene is possibly TRBD1 (5 bases). There are 14 residues in the CDR3. Germline CDR1 SGDLS, CDR2 YYNGEE. Trimming removed 0 bases from V and 4 bases from J, with 10 bases in between. CDR3 in amino acids: CASSVAWGGTEAFF. The CDR3 DNA reads TGTGCCAGCAGCGTAGCTTGGGGGGGCACTGAAGCTTTCTTT.

The rearrangement links TRBV5-1 to TRBJ2-5; a possible D gene is TRBD2 (5 bases). The CDR3 consists of 15 residues. The germline CDR1 and CDR2 sequences are SGHRS and YFSETQ. V was shortened by 0 bases and J by 5 bases, with 14 bases between the two germline ends. The CDR3 nucleotides read TGCGCCAGCAGCTTGGCTAACCTAGCTCTCGAGACCCAGTACTTC. Translating gives CASSLANLALETQYF.

This chain joins TRBV4-1 and TRBJ1-2; the D gene is possibly TRBD1 (6 bases). CDR1 is MGHRA and CDR2 is YSYEKL in the germline V gene. V lost 1 base to trimming and J lost 6 bases, with 15 bases between them. The CDR3 consists of 15 residues. The CDR3 region has the DNA TGCGCCAGCAGCCAAGTTCCAGGGGTTCATGATGGCTACACCTTC. It yields the protein CASSQVPGVHDGYTF.